Below, one T cell receptor beta chain is given with its context. Antigen: not known. The data derive from a study of graft-versus-host responses after intestinal transplantation. On the study more broadly: Among the recipients, transplants were multivisceral, liver-intestinal, or isolated intestinal.

The germline V gene has CDR1 SGHTS and CDR2 YDEGEE. The CDR3 has 15 amino acids. Trimming stripped 4 bases from V and 1 base from J, with 14 bases between. Repertoires were generated with immunoSEQ multiplex PCR, while TCRdb's copy carries only in-frame clones and drops some. The table lists roughly 100,000 clones, around 90% of them singletons. Findings and caveats of the study: High graft-versus-host to host-versus-graft clonal ratios were found in allografts of patients who had graft-donor T cell macrochimerism.

Source: unstimulated CD8+ T cells sorted from spleen or lymph node cells, taken before transplant. This chain uses TRBV5-8 with TRBJ1-1, with a weak D call TRBD1 (6 bases). This receptor was identified in a human donor who was the organ donor for an intestinal transplant. The CDR3 DNA follows: TGTGCCAGCAGCAGACAGGATCGAGAGAACACTGAAGCTTTCTTT. It is translated as CASSRQDRENTEAFF.